Each of the 13 T cell receptor beta chains below was sequenced from the same sample in a study of blood T cell repertoires in COVID-19. This table comes from immunoSEQ multiplex PCR, and its TCRdb copy is limited to in-frame clones, with some not included. This table holds tens of thousands of clones, 80% to 90% found once. The sample consisted of peripheral blood. These receptors all stem from a man aged 45 to 65 with active or convalescent COVID-19.

The chain links TRBV7-9 to TRBJ1-6, with TRBD1 matching 8 bases. The V gene's germline CDR1 is SEHNR and CDR2 FQNEAQ (reference sequence). This CDR3 is 14 amino acids long. V gave up 6 bases and J gave up 7 bases; unmatched junction bases: 5. CDR3 bases: TGTGCCAGCAGGCAGGACAGGGTGAATTCACCCCTCCACTTT. Protein: CASRQDRVNSPLHF.

This clone was seen a handful of times. CDR3 sequence (DNA): TGTGCCAGCATCCCAGGAGCGGGTTACCAAGAGACCCAGTACTTC. This codes for CASIPGAGYQETQYF. The V gene is TRBV2, the J gene TRBJ2-5, with D perhaps TRBD2 (6 bases). The germline V and J ends were trimmed by 7 bases and 0 bases, with 15 bases remaining between them. CDR3 length: 15 amino acids. From germline, CDR1 is SNHLY and CDR2 FYNNEI.

The J gene is TRBJ2-3, the V gene TRBV28; the match to TRBD2 covers 10 bases. CDR1 is MDHEN, CDR2 SYDVKM, per germline. The CDR3 spans 14 residues. After removal of 10 bases from V and 2 bases from J, the junction contained 6 bases not matched to a gene. This CDR3 reads CATRLAGHTDTQYF. DNA for the CDR3: TGTGCCACCAGACTAGCGGGCCACACAGATACGCAGTATTTT.

The CDR3 DNA follows: TGTGCCAGCAGCACTGCCCGGGGTGAGTCACCCCTCCACTTT. Protein product: CASSTARGESPLHF. This rearrangement joins TRBV5-4 to TRBJ1-6, with unresolved D. The CDR3 loop spans 14 amino acids. Germline V gives CDR1 SGHNT, CDR2 YYREEE (reference sequence). Trimming took 4 bases from V and 10 from J, leaving 15 bases between them.

V and J are TRBV28 and TRBJ2-5; D is unclear. The length of the CDR3 is 12 residues. V lost 7 bases to trimming and J lost 2 bases, with 8 bases between them. Germline CDR1 and CDR2: MDHEN and SYDVKM. The CDR3 DNA reads TGTGCCAGCAAGTCCAGTCAAGAGACCCAGTACTTC. The encoded protein is CASKSSQETQYF.

DNA for the CDR3: TGTGCCAGCAAAGACCCTACAGGGGTCGGGGAGCTGTTTTTT. Its translation: CASKDPTGVGELFF. This chain uses TRBV28 with TRBJ2-2; 7 nucleotides match TRBD1. This CDR3 is built from 14 residues. The germline V gene has CDR1 MDHEN and CDR2 SYDVKM. V gave up 7 bases and J gave up 7 bases; unmatched junction bases: 9.

The chain links TRBV5-4 to TRBJ1-1, with no clear D. CDR3 size: 15 residues. Trimming removed 0 bases at V and 3 bases at J, with 12 bases between. Germline CDR1 SGHNT, CDR2 YYREEE (reference sequence). The DNA of the CDR3 is TGTGCCAGCAGCTTGGATTCCCCCAGCGACACTGAAGCTTTCTTT. Translating it yields CASSLDSPSDTEAFF.

The chain employs TRBV7-2 and TRBJ2-7; perhaps TRBD1 as D (5 bases). This CDR3 has 14 amino acids. Deletions cut 5 bases from V and 0 bases from J, with 11 bases between. Germline V gene lookup returns CDR1 SGHTA and CDR2 FQGNSA. The CDR3 sequence is CASSPEQVSYEQYF. CDR3 bases: TGTGCCAGCAGCCCTGAACAGGTCTCCTACGAGCAGTACTTC.

This chain links TRBV19 with TRBJ2-1, with D unclear. This CDR3 spans 14 amino acids. Germline V lookup: CDR1 LNHDA, CDR2 SQIVND (reference sequence). With 2 bases removed from V and 5 bases from J, the gap between germline ends came to 10 bases. The CDR3 loop reads CASSILGFNNEQFF. CDR3 coding DNA: TGTGCCAGTAGTATATTGGGCTTCAACAATGAGCAGTTCTTC.

This chain's CDR3 is CAWGESSYEQYF. DNA for the CDR3: TGTGCCTGGGGGGAGTCATCCTACGAGCAGTACTTC. The rearrangement links TRBV30 to TRBJ2-7; weak D call: TRBD2 (5 bases). This CDR3 region has 12 residues. Germline V gene data show CDR1 as GTSNPN and CDR2 as SVGIG (reference sequence). Trimming shortened V by 5 bases and J by 1 base, and 9 bases separated the two germline ends.

The chain has TRBV6-5 and TRBJ1-1; no clear D gene. CDR1 and CDR2 (germline): MNHEY, SVGAGI. V lost 7 bases and J 0 bases, leaving 9 bases between the germline ends. CDR3 length equals 13 residues. This chain's CDR3 is CASTAMMNTEAFF. The DNA for the CDR3 is TGTGCCAGCACAGCGATGATGAACACTGAAGCTTTCTTT.

This clone was found many times. The chain joins TRBV2 to TRBJ1-5; tentative D call: TRBD1 (5 bases). Looked up from germline, CDR1 is SNHLY and CDR2 is FYNNEI. The CDR3 runs 16 residues. V shed 8 bases and J shed 0 bases, with 17 bases lying between them. CDR3 in DNA: TGTGCCAGCTCGCTATCCACGGGGGTTAGCAATCAGCCCCAGCATTTT. Translating gives CASSLSTGVSNQPQHF.

There are a few counts of this clone. The CDR3 here is CATSEPQGVNTGELFF. DNA of the CDR3: TGTGCCACCAGTGAGCCACAGGGGGTCAACACCGGGGAGCTGTTTTTT. The J gene is TRBJ2-2, the V gene TRBV24-1; the match to TRBD1 covers 8 bases. The germline CDR1 and CDR2 sequences are KGHDR and SFDVKD. The CDR3 is made up of 16 amino acids. V was pared by 4 bases and J by 2 bases, with 5 bases of the junction left unmatched.